One and the same sample provided the 20 T cell receptor beta chains below, sequenced in a study of cytomegalovirus exposure and HLA in healthy donors. Assay used: immunoSEQ multiplex PCR; TCRdb lists only in-frame clones, some missing. The sample shows some 130,000 clones, almost 85% of them seen only once. Material for sequencing was PBMCs. The receptors derive from a man aged 25 to 40 in good health and CMV-seropositive.

In DNA, the CDR3 is TGTGCCAGCAGCGCCAGGAGGAGCTTTACTAGCTCCTACGAGCAGTACTTC. Residues: CASSARRSFTSSYEQYF. This chain connects TRBV11-2 to TRBJ2-7; perhaps TRBD2 as D (5 bases). V lost 5 bases and J 0 bases, leaving 20 bases between the germline ends. Germline V lookup: CDR1 SGHAT, CDR2 FQNNGV. This CDR3 spans 17 amino acids.

The chain recombines TRBV7-2 with TRBJ1-2; the match to TRBD1 covers 11 bases. The germline V gene encodes CDR1 SGHTA and CDR2 FQGNSA. The CDR3 runs to 17 residues. V lost 5 bases to trimming and J lost 1 base; unmatched junction nucleotides: 9. The chain's CDR3 is CASSRGTGGSFNYGYTF. The DNA for the CDR3 is TGTGCCAGCAGCCGCGGGACAGGGGGTAGTTTTAACTATGGCTACACCTTC.

The chain employs TRBV11-2 and TRBJ2-7; 11 bases align to TRBD2. V lost 6 bases and J lost 2; bases outside the gene matches: 6. This CDR3 region has 15 residues. Per the germline V gene, CDR1 is SGHAT and CDR2 is FQNNGV. CDR3 residues: CASRRGLAEAYEQYF. DNA for the CDR3: TGTGCCAGCAGGAGGGGACTAGCGGAGGCCTACGAGCAGTACTTC.

This clone is a singleton in its sample. The rearrangement uses TRBV6-5 and TRBJ2-7; possible D gene TRBD2, 7 bases. Trimming shortened V by 2 bases and J by 2 bases, and 13 bases separated the two germline ends. The length of the CDR3 is 15 residues. Germline lookup yields CDR1 MNHEY and CDR2 SVGAGI. CDR3 loop: CASSYPSGDTYEQYF. CDR3 DNA: TGTGCCAGCAGTTACCCCAGCGGGGACACCTACGAGCAGTACTTC.

The chain couples TRBV5-1 to TRBJ1-2; D possibly corresponds to TRBD1 (6 bases). CDR3 length: 15 residues. The V end was cut by 4 bases, the J end by 2 bases, with 15 bases between. Germline-derived CDR1 and CDR2 are SGHRS and YFSETQ. The CDR3, as DNA: TGCGCCAGCAGCCCTCGCACCGACAGGAACTATGGCTACACCTTC. Its protein product is CASSPRTDRNYGYTF.

In its sample, this clone was seen a few times. The chain joins TRBV25-1 to TRBJ2-5; D possibly corresponds to TRBD1 (5 bases). The CDR3 spans 17 residues. Germline-derived CDR1 and CDR2 are MGHDK and SYGVNS. V was pared by 4 bases and J by 1 base, with 19 bases between. The CDR3 reads CASSANSGTGPQETQYF. The CDR3 region has the DNA TGTGCCAGCAGTGCCAATTCGGGTACAGGACCCCAAGAGACCCAGTACTTC.

The V and J genes are TRBV19 and TRBJ2-7, with a tentative D call TRBD1 (9 bases). The CDR3 length is 15 residues. CDR1 is LNHDA and CDR2 is SQIVND in the germline V gene (reference sequence). V was pared by 3 bases and J by 2 bases, with 14 bases between. This CDR3 reads CASSMDRGLAYEQYF. CDR3 nucleotides: TGTGCCAGTAGTATGGACAGGGGACTAGCCTACGAGCAGTACTTC.

The gene calls are TRBV5-1 and TRBJ1-1; perhaps TRBD1 as D (5 bases). V lost 1 base, J lost 11 bases, and 15 bases lay in between. Germline CDR1 SGHRS, CDR2 YFSETQ. The CDR3 is made up of 13 amino acids. In nucleotides, the CDR3 is TGCGCCAGCAGCTTGTCCGGGGGAAGGTTTGCTTTCTTT. Translation: CASSLSGGRFAFF.

The chain couples TRBV5-6 to TRBJ2-3, with TRBD2 identical over 9 bases. V dropped 1 base and J dropped 7; count of bases not matched to a gene: 7. Germline loops: CDR1 SGHDT, CDR2 YYEEEE. The CDR3 runs to 15 residues. CDR3 sequence reads: CASSLNGGGENTQYF. CDR3 DNA: TGTGCCAGCAGCTTGAACGGCGGGGGGGAAAATACGCAGTATTTT.

The V call is TRBV10-2, the J call TRBJ2-5; 11 nucleotides agree with TRBD2. The germline CDR1 and CDR2 sequences are WSHSY and SAAADI. The length of the CDR3 is 13 residues. V was pared by 6 bases and J by 4 bases, with 1 base of the junction left unmatched. The CDR3 DNA reads TGCGCCAGCAGACTAGCGGGGGTAGAGACCCAGTACTTC. Protein: CASRLAGVETQYF.

V is TRBV5-1 and J is TRBJ2-7, with 9 bases aligning to TRBD1. CDR1 is SGHRS, CDR2 YFSETQ, per germline. The CDR3 extends over 15 amino acids. The junction had 4 bases not matched to a gene; V was cut back by 0 bases and J by 3 bases. CDR3 residues: CASSLALTGGYEQYF. The DNA of the CDR3 is TGCGCCAGCAGCTTGGCCCTGACAGGGGGCTACGAGCAGTACTTC.

The rearrangement links TRBV5-1 to TRBJ2-2; weak D call: TRBD2 (6 bases). The CDR3 spans 14 residues. The V end was cut by 9 bases, the J end by 1 base, with 13 bases between. Germline values: CDR1 SGHRS, CDR2 YFSETQ. The chain's CDR3 is CATSTGENTGELFF. DNA for the CDR3: TGCGCCACCTCGACGGGAGAGAACACCGGGGAGCTGTTTTTT.

This rearrangement joins TRBV5-1 to TRBJ2-1; D is unclear. CDR3 length: 12 amino acids. The ends were cut back, 1 base at V and 12 bases at J, with 11 bases in the middle. Germline CDR1 and CDR2: SGHRS and YFSETQ. This chain's CDR3 is CASSLPKERQFF. CDR3 sequence (DNA): TGCGCCAGCAGCTTGCCCAAGGAGAGGCAGTTCTTC.

V usage is TRBV18 and J usage is TRBJ2-3; 11 positions agree with TRBD1. The CDR3 contains 15 residues. J gave up 2 bases and V 3 bases, and 1 base lay outside the gene matches. The germline CDR1 and CDR2 sequences are KGHSH and LQKENI. Here the CDR3 DNA reads TGTGCCAGCTCACCCGGACAGGGGGCCACAGATACGCAGTATTTT. This encodes CASSPGQGATDTQYF. The full variable domain, with the rest looked up from reference TRBV18 and TRBJ2-3, is NAGVMQNPRHLVRRRGQEARLRCSPMKGHSHVYWYRQLPEEGLKFMVYLQKENIIDESGMPKERFSAEFPKEGPSILRIQQVVRGDSAAYFCASSPGQGATDTQYFGPGTRLTVL.

The chain couples TRBV7-3 to TRBJ1-4, with 7 positions matching TRBD1. This CDR3 has 15 amino acids. V dropped 2 bases and J dropped 3; count of bases not matched to a gene: 3. Germline CDR1 reads SGHTA; CDR2 reads FQGTGA. The CDR3 DNA reads TGTGCCAGCAGCTTACAGGGGGGTGCTAATGAAAAACTGTTTTTT. Translating it yields CASSLQGGANEKLFF.

J is TRBJ1-5 and V is TRBV19; 8 nucleotides line up with TRBD1. After removal of 5 bases from V and 7 bases from J, the junction contained 10 bases not matched to a gene. Germline-derived CDR1 and CDR2 are LNHDA and SQIVND (reference sequence). This CDR3 contains 15 residues. The DNA of the CDR3 is TGTGCCAGTAGTCCAAGGACAGGGCTTCTCCAGCCCCAGCATTTT. This sequence encodes CASSPRTGLLQPQHF.

The chain couples TRBV6-5 to TRBJ1-6; unclear D gene. V was pared by 6 bases and J by 11 bases, with 14 bases between. Germline CDR1 MNHEY, CDR2 SVGAGI. The CDR3 has 13 residues. The CDR3 DNA reads as TGTGCCAGCAGGTTGGAGGGCTCGACACCCCTCCACTTT. It is translated as CASRLEGSTPLHF.

The rearrangement uses TRBV27 and TRBJ1-1, with 7 bases that match TRBD1. The CDR3 has 14 amino acids. Per germline, CDR1 MNHEY and CDR2 SMNVEV (reference sequence). Trimming took 1 base from V and 7 from J; bases not matched to a gene: 6. The CDR3 protein is CASSLYRQGGEAFF. In DNA, the CDR3 is TGTGCCAGCAGTTTATATCGACAGGGAGGTGAAGCTTTCTTT.

This chain links TRBV6-4 with TRBJ2-5; 10 nucleotides agree with TRBD1. This CDR3 comprises 13 residues. Germline V CDR1 and CDR2: MRHNA, SNTAGT. Trimming cost V 6 bases and J 5 bases; bases outside gene matches: 3. This CDR3 is CASSRDRGETQYF. DNA of the CDR3: TGTGCCAGCAGCCGGGACAGGGGTGAGACCCAGTACTTC.

This chain uses TRBV29-1 with TRBJ2-7; D possibly corresponds to TRBD1 (6 bases). Trimming took off 6 bases at V and 0 bases at J, with 12 bases between the two ends. The CDR3 is made up of 13 amino acids. Germline CDR1 and CDR2: SQVTM and ANQGSEA. This CDR3 is CSVETDSSYEQYF. In nucleotides, the CDR3 is TGCAGCGTAGAGACGGACAGCTCCTACGAGCAGTACTTC.